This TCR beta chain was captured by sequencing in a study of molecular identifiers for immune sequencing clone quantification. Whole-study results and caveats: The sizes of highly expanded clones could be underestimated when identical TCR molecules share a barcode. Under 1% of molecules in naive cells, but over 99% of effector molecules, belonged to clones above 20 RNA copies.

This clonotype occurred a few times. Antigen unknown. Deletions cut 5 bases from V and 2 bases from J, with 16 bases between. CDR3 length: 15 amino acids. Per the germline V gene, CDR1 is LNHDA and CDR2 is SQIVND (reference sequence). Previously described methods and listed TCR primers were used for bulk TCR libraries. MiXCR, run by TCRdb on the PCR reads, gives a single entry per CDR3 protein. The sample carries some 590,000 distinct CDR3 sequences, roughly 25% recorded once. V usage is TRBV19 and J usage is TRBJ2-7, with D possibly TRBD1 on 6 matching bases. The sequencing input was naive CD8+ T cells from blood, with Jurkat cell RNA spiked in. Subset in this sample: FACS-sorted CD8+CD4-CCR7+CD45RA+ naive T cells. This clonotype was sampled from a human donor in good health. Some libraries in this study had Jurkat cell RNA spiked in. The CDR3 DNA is TGTGCCAGTAGTGCGTCAGACAGGCCGGCCTACGAGCAGTACTTC. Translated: CASSASDRPAYEQYF.